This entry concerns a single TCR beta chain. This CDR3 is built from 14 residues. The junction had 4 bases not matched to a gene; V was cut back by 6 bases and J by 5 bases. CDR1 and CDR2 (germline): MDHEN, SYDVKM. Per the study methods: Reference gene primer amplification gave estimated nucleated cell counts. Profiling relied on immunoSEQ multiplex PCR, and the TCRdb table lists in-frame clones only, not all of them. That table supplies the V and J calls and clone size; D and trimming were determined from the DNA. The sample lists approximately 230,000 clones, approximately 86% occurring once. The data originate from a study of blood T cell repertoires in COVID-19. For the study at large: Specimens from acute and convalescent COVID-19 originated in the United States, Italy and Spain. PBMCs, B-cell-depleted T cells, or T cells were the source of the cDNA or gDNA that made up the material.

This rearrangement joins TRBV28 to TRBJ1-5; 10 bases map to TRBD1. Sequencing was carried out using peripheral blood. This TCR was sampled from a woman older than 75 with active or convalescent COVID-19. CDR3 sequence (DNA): TGTGCCAGCAGAGATGGACAGGGGGATCAGCCCCAGCATTTT. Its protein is CASRDGQGDQPQHF.